These T cell receptor beta chains were read from a single sample in a study of identical twins. One entry per CDR3 protein, called by TCRdb with MiXCR from the 5' RACE reads. Found here are 450,000 or so distinct CDR3 sequences, about 14% of them singletons; the top ten hold over 0.5%. The same data also contributed to another study, on yellow fever vaccine responses in identical twins.

The sample was CD4+ T cells sorted from blood. These receptors came from a woman between 18 and 29 years old in good health. The CDR3 runs from the conserved cysteine through the conserved F or W. The order of the fields is CDR3 DNA, CDR3 protein, J gene, CDR3 length, clone size, V gene, D gene. A D gene is named only where the DNA matches it firmly. Where a row states a size, it is once, few, many or the class of an expanded clone; other rows omit it.

TGTGCCAGCAGCTTCTCCGGCGGGTTCGCGAACACCGGGGAGCTGTTTTTT	CASSFSGGFANTGELFF	TRBJ2-2	17	NA	TRBV11-2	NA
TGTGCCAGCAGCGTAGTGGAGGGGCTTGGGGATGCGCAGTATTTT	CASSVVEGLGDAQYF	TRBJ2-3	15	once	TRBV9	NA
TGCAGCCACCAACGGAGCTCCTACGAGCAGTACTTC	CSHQRSSYEQYF	TRBJ2-7	12	NA	TRBV20-1	NA
TGTGCCAGCAGCTTATTGGGGGACAGGGGATGGACTGAAGCTTTCTTT	CASSLLGDRGWTEAFF	TRBJ1-1	16	many	TRBV11-2	TRBD1
TGCGCCAGCAGCCAAGACCGGGACAGGAACACCGGGGAGCTGTTTTTT	CASSQDRDRNTGELFF	TRBJ2-2	16	few	TRBV4-3	TRBD1
TGTGCCACCAGTGAACTAGCGGGAAAAGTGACTGAGCAGTTCTTC	CATSELAGKVTEQFF	TRBJ2-1	15	NA	TRBV24-1	TRBD2
TGTGCCAGCAGCCAAGAATGGCAGAGAGCGAACACCGGGGAGCTGTTTTTT	CASSQEWQRANTGELFF	TRBJ2-2	17	many	TRBV3-1	NA
TGTGCCATCAGTGAGTTCCCATTTGACAGGATGAACACTGAAGCTTTCTTT	CAISEFPFDRMNTEAFF	TRBJ1-1	17	NA	TRBV10-3	NA
TGCAGTGCTAGAGATCCGGCCAGCATGAACACTGAAGCTTTCTTT	CSARDPASMNTEAFF	TRBJ1-1	15	few	TRBV20-1	NA
TGTGCCAGCAGCCAATCAGGGCAGGGGTACGAGCAGTACTTC	CASSQSGQGYEQYF	TRBJ2-7	14	NA	TRBV16	NA
TGCGCCAGCAGCTTAGGACAGGCGATCCCTGGGGCCAACGTCCTGACTTTC	CASSLGQAIPGANVLTF	TRBJ2-6	17	once	TRBV5-1	TRBD1
TGTGCCAGCTCCTCGGACAGGGGGCTACGTCACAAGAATGAAAAACTGTTTTTT	CASSSDRGLRHKNEKLFF	TRBJ1-4	18	NA	TRBV13	TRBD1
TGTGCCAGCAGGGAGCCCGGGCCCTACACCGGGGAGCTGTTTTTT	CASREPGPYTGELFF	TRBJ2-2	15	NA	TRBV6-1	NA
TGTGCCACCAGTGAGGCGGGACACCCATGGGATGAGCAGTTCTTC	CATSEAGHPWDEQFF	TRBJ2-1	15	few	TRBV24-1	NA
TGTGCCAGCAGTTACTCTGACTACCGATTAGCTGGTTCGCCTTACGAGCAGTACTTC	CASSYSDYRLAGSPYEQYF	TRBJ2-7	19	few	TRBV6-5	NA
TGTGCCACCAGCAGAGATCCGGTAACCTACGAGCAGTACTTC	CATSRDPVTYEQYF	TRBJ2-7	14	NA	TRBV15	NA
TGCGCCAGCAGCTTAGACACAGGGGCCAACGTCCTGACTTTC	CASSLDTGANVLTF	TRBJ2-6	14	few	TRBV5-1	NA
TGTGCCAGCAGTTTAAGGCGAGGGAGCTCCTACAATGAGCAGTTCTTC	CASSLRRGSSYNEQFF	TRBJ2-1	16	NA	TRBV12-3/TRBV12-4	NA
TGTGCCAGCAGTTACCCAGTTTACGAGCAGTACTTC	CASSYPVYEQYF	TRBJ2-7	12	many	TRBV6-2/TRBV6-3	NA
TGTGCCAGCAGCTTAATCAGGGGAAATGAGCAGTTCTTC	CASSLIRGNEQFF	TRBJ2-1	13	many	TRBV7-6	NA
TGTGCCGGAAGCCGAGCTAGCGGGAGCCCCGGGGAGCTGTTTTTT	CAGSRASGSPGELFF	TRBJ2-2	15	few	TRBV6-2/TRBV6-3	TRBD2
TGCAGCGATATAAGGGACACTAGCACAGATACGCAGTATTTT	CSDIRDTSTDTQYF	TRBJ2-3	14	few	TRBV29-1	NA
TGTGCCAGCAGCTCCGGGACTAGCGGATATACGCAGTATTTT	CASSSGTSGYTQYF	TRBJ2-3	14	NA	TRBV7-2	TRBD2
TGTGCCAGCAACCCCCTTGGGACAGCTTATAATTCACCCCTCCACTTT	CASNPLGTAYNSPLHF	TRBJ1-6	16	few	TRBV6-1	TRBD1
TGCGCCAGCAGGCCTGGAAACACCGGGGAGCTGTTTTTT	CASRPGNTGELFF	TRBJ2-2	13	many	TRBV5-1	NA
TGCAGCGTTGAAGATCCAGGGTTCAACGAGCAGTACTTC	CSVEDPGFNEQYF	TRBJ2-7	13	many	TRBV29-1	NA
TGTGCCAGCAGCTTAGCGTTGGGGACTAGCGGGAGGGCAGGAAGCGAGCAGTACTTC	CASSLALGTSGRAGSEQYF	TRBJ2-7	19	few	TRBV11-1	TRBD2
TGCAGTGCTCACGGGCCGAGGGACACCGGGGAGCTGTTTTTT	CSAHGPRDTGELFF	TRBJ2-2	14	NA	TRBV20-1	NA
TGCAGTGCTAGACCCACGGGGGCAGACTATGGCTACACCTTC	CSARPTGADYGYTF	TRBJ1-2	14	NA	TRBV20-1	NA
TGTGCCAGCAGTCGCCCAAACCCCCTGAGGGAGCAGTACTTC	CASSRPNPLREQYF	TRBJ2-7	14	few	TRBV6-2/TRBV6-3	NA